A selection of T cell receptor beta chains follows, all from one sample in a study of blood T cell repertoires in COVID-19. Profiled with immunoSEQ multiplex PCR; TCRdb holds only in-frame clones, not every one. The sample has about 53,000 clones, 77% seen once; the top ten hold 43%. The specimen was peripheral blood. These TCRs come from a man aged 70 or older with active or convalescent COVID-19. Both conserved end residues are part of each CDR3. D genes are given only for firm matches. Rows give clone size only sometimes, using once, few, many, or a class for an expanded clone.

d_call	cdr3_length	j_call	v_call	clone_size	cdr3_nt	cdr3_aa
NA	12	TRBJ2-2	TRBV6-5	once	TGTGCCAGCAGTAGGGGGAGCGGGGAGCTGTTTTTT	CASSRGSGELFF
NA	16	TRBJ2-1	TRBV5-6	NA	TGTGCCAGCGGATCCGTTCCACAGGGGACTTTTAATGAGCAGTTCTTC	CASGSVPQGTFNEQFF
NA	14	TRBJ1-2	TRBV3-1/TRBV3-2	NA	TGTGCCAGCAGCCAAGTATTCGTGAACTATGGCTACACCTTC	CASSQVFVNYGYTF
NA	15	TRBJ1-4	TRBV4-1	NA	TGCGCCAGCAGCCAAGATCCCGGGTTCGGCGAAAAACTGTTTTTT	CASSQDPGFGEKLFF
NA	13	TRBJ2-3	TRBV4-2	NA	TGTGCCAGCAGCCTACCAGGGGCAGATACGCAGTATTTT	CASSLPGADTQYF
NA	15	TRBJ2-5	TRBV7-3	NA	TGTGCCAGCAGCCCCGGACTTCCCCCAGAGGAGACCCAGTACTTC	CASSPGLPPEETQYF
NA	15	TRBJ1-2	TRBV4-2	NA	TGTGCCAGCAGCCAAGGAGGAGGGAATAACTATGGCTACACCTTC	CASSQGGGNNYGYTF
TRBD2	17	TRBJ2-5	TRBV14	few	TGTGCCAGCAGCCAAGCACTGTTAGCGGGGTTGAAAGAGACCCAGTACTTC	CASSQALLAGLKETQYF
TRBD1	18	TRBJ1-1	TRBV6-6	NA	TGTGCCAGCAGTCGGATACCCCCCGGGACAGGGTTTGGCACTGAAGCTTTCTTT	CASSRIPPGTGFGTEAFF
NA	14	TRBJ2-1	TRBV7-6	once	TGTGCCAGCAGCCGACAGGACCCTCCAAATGAGCAGTTCTTC	CASSRQDPPNEQFF
NA	14	TRBJ1-2	TRBV29-1	NA	TGCAGCGTTGATGAAGGGGCGAAGATTTATGGCTACACCTTC	CSVDEGAKIYGYTF
TRBD1	14	TRBJ1-2	TRBV15	once	TGTGCCACCAGCAGACTACAGGGGGCCGGTGGCTACACCTTC	CATSRLQGAGGYTF
TRBD1	14	TRBJ1-1	TRBV29-1	NA	TGCAGCGGTCGACAGGGGGCCGCGAACACTGAAGCTTTCTTT	CSGRQGAANTEAFF
NA	14	TRBJ1-1	TRBV4-1	NA	TGCGCCAGCAGCCACCCGGCTCGGGACACTGAAGCTTTCTTT	CASSHPARDTEAFF
NA	14	TRBJ2-1	TRBV6-5	NA	TGTGCCAGCAGTTACCGGGACTTGTACAATGAGCAGTTCTTC	CASSYRDLYNEQFF
NA	12	TRBJ2-7	TRBV18	NA	TGTGCCAGCTCACCCCCAGGGGGGGAGCAGTACTTC	CASSPPGGEQYF
NA	16	TRBJ1-2	TRBV9	NA	TGTGCCAGCAGCGTAAGTCTTCGGGGGGAAGTAGATGGCTACACCTTC	CASSVSLRGEVDGYTF
TRBD1	14	TRBJ1-2	TRBV7-9	NA	TGTGCCAGCAGCCAGGGGACAGGGGAAAGTGGCTACACCTTC	CASSQGTGESGYTF
NA	15	TRBJ2-7	TRBV28	NA	TGTGCCAGCAGGTACCGGGACTGGTCCTCCTACGAGCAGTACTTC	CASRYRDWSSYEQYF
NA	16	TRBJ1-2	TRBV4-3	NA	TGCGCCAGCAGCCAAGATTCGAGACAGGCTCGTTATGGCTACACCTTC	CASSQDSRQARYGYTF
NA	14	TRBJ1-1	TRBV28	NA	TGTGCCAGCAGTACCATGCGGCAGTACACTGAAGCTTTCTTT	CASSTMRQYTEAFF
TRBD1	15	TRBJ1-5	TRBV30	once	TGTGCCTGGAGTGAATTGACAGGGGGCAATCAGCCCCAGCATTTT	CAWSELTGGNQPQHF
NA	16	TRBJ2-3	TRBV9	NA	TGTGCCAGCAGCCCCCCCGGGAGACTTAGCACAGATACGCAGTATTTT	CASSPPGRLSTDTQYF
NA	12	TRBJ1-2	TRBV12-3/TRBV12-4	NA	TGTGCCAGCAGCCCGGCAGGGCGTGGCTACACCTTC	CASSPAGRGYTF
NA	15	TRBJ1-2	TRBV28	NA	TGTGCCAGCAGTTTAAAGGGCAGGGTAAACGATGGCTACACCTTC	CASSLKGRVNDGYTF
NA	14	TRBJ1-6	TRBV6-5	NA	TGTGCCAGCAGTCCAGGATACAATAATTCACCCCTCCACTTT	CASSPGYNNSPLHF
NA	14	TRBJ1-2	TRBV19	NA	TGTGCCAGTAGTACCTACTCCGGGACTGACGGCTACACCTTC	CASSTYSGTDGYTF
NA	13	TRBJ1-2	TRBV18	NA	TGTGCCAGCTCACCCTCTTCGATCGAGGGCTACACCTTC	CASSPSSIEGYTF
TRBD1	14	TRBJ1-5	TRBV28	NA	TGTGCCAGCAGTTCCGGGACAGGGGCTCAGCCCCAGCATTTT	CASSSGTGAQPQHF
TRBD1	17	TRBJ1-3	TRBV9	once	TGTGCCAGCAGCGACCCCCGGGACAGGGGTCTGGAGATCTCCATATATTTT	CASSDPRDRGLEISIYF
TRBD2	16	TRBJ2-5	TRBV11-2	NA	TGTGCCAGCAGCTTTGGGACTAGCGGGGGGCCGGAGACCCAGTACTTC	CASSFGTSGGPETQYF
TRBD2	16	TRBJ2-7	TRBV18	NA	TGTGCCAGCTCACCACAAAGGACCGGGACTAGAGTCGAGCAGTACTTC	CASSPQRTGTRVEQYF
NA	21	TRBJ2-2	TRBV7-3	few	TGTGCCAGCAGCTTACCAGGCCCCGGAATGGACAATACAATAAACACCGGGGAGCTGTTTTTT	CASSLPGPGMDNTINTGELFF
NA	15	TRBJ2-7	TRBV4-3	NA	TGCGCCAGCAGCCCCATAGGGGGGGTCTCCTACGAGCAGTACTTC	CASSPIGGVSYEQYF
NA	13	TRBJ1-1	TRBV14	NA	TGTGCCAGCAGTTCGCATCCCTCGGGTGAAGCTTTCTTT	CASSSHPSGEAFF
NA	15	TRBJ1-2	TRBV28	NA	TGTGCCAGCAGTCCCCGGGGGGGAACCTCCTATGGCTACACCTTC	CASSPRGGTSYGYTF
NA	14	TRBJ1-1	TRBV19	NA	TGTGCCAGTAGTATTAGACAGTCGAGCGGGGGAGCTTTCTTT	CASSIRQSSGGAFF
NA	14	TRBJ1-1	TRBV3-1/TRBV3-2	NA	TGTGCCAGCAGCCAAGTTTTGCCCGGGACTGAAGCTTTCTTT	CASSQVLPGTEAFF
TRBD2	14	TRBJ2-1	TRBV11-3	few	TGTGCCAGCAGGTTGACTAGCGGATACAATGAGCAGTTCTTC	CASRLTSGYNEQFF
NA	16	TRBJ2-2	TRBV11-2	NA	TGTGCCAGCAGCTACCCCGCTAGCGCTAGGACCGGGGAGCTGTTTTTT	CASSYPASARTGELFF
TRBD1	17	TRBJ2-2	TRBV19	NA	TGTGCCAGTAGTACGGGTCGACAGGGGGCAGGCGCCGGGGAGCTGTTTTTT	CASSTGRQGAGAGELFF
NA	14	TRBJ2-5	TRBV30	NA	TGTGCCTGGAGTGTAGCCTTCCACAGGGAGACCCAGTACTTC	CAWSVAFHRETQYF
NA	11	TRBJ1-1	TRBV25-1	NA	TGTGCCAGCAGTGAAGGGCCTGAAGCTTTCTTT	CASSEGPEAFF
NA	14	TRBJ1-1	TRBV20-1	once	TGCAGTGCTAGTGCAGGGAGGATGAACACTGAAGCTTTCTTT	CSASAGRMNTEAFF
TRBD1	16	TRBJ1-1	TRBV19	NA	TGTGCCAGTAGGGGGACGCTAACAGGGGATTTTACTGAAGCTTTCTTT	CASRGTLTGDFTEAFF